The 19 T cell receptor beta chains presented below share a single source sample, sequenced in a study of T cell responses to AZD1222 COVID-19 vaccine. Libraries were prepared by immunoSEQ multiplex PCR; TCRdb keeps only in-frame clonotypes and omits some of them. The sample shows more than 150,000 clones, around nine tenths of them seen only once. The input for sequencing was peripheral blood, taken 28 days after the second AZD1222 dose. The receptors stem from an adult who received the AZD1222 COVID-19 vaccine.

The chain employs TRBV15 and TRBJ2-5; D uncertain. From germline, CDR1 is LNHNV and CDR2 YYDKDF (reference sequence). The CDR3 is 13 residues long. With 4 bases removed from V and 1 base from J, the gap between germline ends came to 7 bases. The CDR3 region has the DNA TGTGCCACCAGCATGAGGTTCCAAGAGACCCAGTACTTC. It is translated as CATSMRFQETQYF. The full variable domain, completed using reference TRBV15 and TRBJ2-5, is DAMVIQNPRYQVTQFGKPVTLSCSQTLNHNVMYWYQQKSSQAPKLLFHYYDKDFNNEADTPDNFQSRRPNTSFCFLDIRSPGLGDTAMYLCATSMRFQETQYFGPGTRLLVL.

This chain links TRBV7-2 with TRBJ1-2; the D gene is possibly TRBD1 (6 bases). Germline CDR1 is SGHTA and CDR2 is FQGNSA. The V end was cut by 6 bases, the J end by 5 bases, with 16 bases between. The CDR3 has 14 amino acids. The chain's CDR3 is CASRPDSDLYGYTF. In DNA, the CDR3 is TGTGCCAGCAGACCGGACAGTGACCTTTATGGCTACACCTTC.

The chain recombines TRBV28 with TRBJ1-2, with TRBD1 matching over 7 bases. Germline V gene data show CDR1 as MDHEN and CDR2 as SYDVKM. The CDR3 consists of 14 residues. The J segment lost 4 bases and the V segment lost 4 bases, leaving 6 bases of the junction unmatched. The CDR3 DNA follows: TGTGCCAGCAGTTCCCCCGGGACAGCCTATGGCTACACCTTC. This gives the protein CASSSPGTAYGYTF.

The chain carries TRBV5-6 and TRBJ2-3, with TRBD2 matching over 7 bases. CDR3 length equals 15 residues. V gave up 4 bases and J gave up 4 bases; unmatched junction bases: 9. Germline V gives CDR1 SGHDT, CDR2 YYEEEE. CDR3 in DNA: TGTGCCAGCAGCCCCGGTACTAGCGTTGCAGATACGCAGTATTTT. Translated: CASSPGTSVADTQYF.

CDR3 DNA: TGTGCCAGCAGTCGGGGAACCGCTTTGTCGACCTCCTACGAGCAGTACTTC. Its protein is CASSRGTALSTSYEQYF. The chain carries TRBV27 and TRBJ2-7; possibly TRBD2 for D (5 bases). The germline V gene encodes CDR1 MNHEY and CDR2 SMNVEV (reference sequence). Trimming shortened V by 5 bases and J by 0 bases, and 20 bases separated the two germline ends. The CDR3 sequence is 17 residues long.

This clone appeared once. The chain employs TRBV28 and TRBJ2-7; a possible D gene is TRBD2 (5 bases). This CDR3 is 14 amino acids long. Germline CDR1 and CDR2: MDHEN and SYDVKM. Trimming removed 5 bases from V and 2 bases from J, with 13 bases in between. CDR3: CASSHEGRTYEQYF. In DNA, the CDR3 is TGTGCCAGCAGTCACGAGGGCCGGACCTACGAGCAGTACTTC.

Only one count was recorded for this clone. The V gene is TRBV7-2, the J gene TRBJ2-7; 9 bases are a match to TRBD2. Trimming took 3 bases from V and 6 from J; bases not matched to a gene: 3. CDR1 and CDR2 (germline): SGHTA, FQGNSA. The CDR3 sequence is 13 residues long. In DNA, the CDR3 is TGTGCCAGCAGCTTGGCGGGAGGGTTCGAGCAGTACTTC. Its protein product is CASSLAGGFEQYF. The full variable domain, completed using reference TRBV7-2 and TRBJ2-7, is GAGVSQSPSNKVTEKGKDVELRCDPISGHTALYWYRQSLGQGLEFLIYFQGNSAPDKSGLPSDRFSAERTGGSVSTLTIQRTQQEDSAVYLCASSLAGGFEQYFGPGTRLTVT.

This chain connects TRBV10-1 to TRBJ1-2; a possible D gene is TRBD1 (5 bases). Between the trimmed V and J ends, which lost 8 bases and 3 bases, there was a span of 19 bases. The CDR3 covers 15 residues. Germline assignment: CDR1 WNHNN and CDR2 SYGVQD (reference sequence). CDR3 sequence reads: CASSEQGGVHYGYTF. CDR3 nucleotide sequence: TGCGCCAGCTCTGAGCAGGGAGGGGTGCACTATGGCTACACCTTC.

This clone was observed a single time. The genes are TRBV7-9 and TRBJ2-3; 16 nucleotides match TRBD2. V gave up 4 bases and J gave up 7 bases; unmatched junction bases: 5. Germline CDR1 and CDR2: SEHNR and FQNEAQ (reference sequence). The CDR3 length is 16 residues. The CDR3 is CASSSGLAGGKNTQYF. For the CDR3, the DNA is TGTGCCAGCAGCTCGGGACTAGCGGGAGGGAAGAATACGCAGTATTTT.

The chain couples TRBV7-9 to TRBJ2-7; D could derive from TRBD1 or TRBD2 (5 bases each). Germline CDR1 and CDR2: SEHNR and FQNEAQ (reference sequence). The ends were cut back, 4 bases at V and 2 bases at J, with 18 bases in the middle. The CDR3 extends over 16 amino acids. In DNA form, the CDR3 reads TGTGCCAGCAGCTCGTACCGGGGCCCACTAACCTACGAGCAGTACTTC. It encodes CASSSYRGPLTYEQYF.

The chain combines TRBV25-1 with TRBJ2-2, with D unclear. V lost 5 bases to trimming and J lost 2 bases, with 9 bases between them. CDR3 size: 14 residues. Germline V gene sequence: CDR1 MGHDK, CDR2 SYGVNS. The CDR3 sequence is CASSPLANTGELFF. CDR3 DNA: TGTGCCAGCAGTCCACTGGCCAACACCGGGGAGCTGTTTTTT.

This clone occurred a few times. The rearrangement uses TRBV3-1 (or the pseudogene TRBV3-2) and TRBJ1-5; D is uncertain. The CDR3 has 15 residues. Trimming stripped 1 base from V and 0 bases from J, with 7 bases between. CDR1 and CDR2 (germline): LGHDT, YNNKEL (reference sequence). The CDR3 reads CASSQVANSNQPQHF. The DNA of the CDR3 is TGTGCCAGCAGCCAAGTTGCGAATAGCAATCAGCCCCAGCATTTT.

The chain is built from TRBV24-1 and TRBJ2-5; 10 bases are a match to TRBD2. CDR1 is KGHDR, CDR2 SFDVKD, per germline. V trimming: 4 bases; J trimming: 10 bases; junction bases outside the gene matches: 5. There are 13 residues in the CDR3. CDR3 protein: CATSDQGLARQYF. The CDR3 DNA follows: TGTGCCACCAGTGACCAGGGACTAGCGCGCCAGTACTTC.

V and J are TRBV3-1 (or the pseudogene TRBV3-2) and TRBJ2-3; D is undetermined. Trimming shortened V by 0 bases and J by 4 bases, and 5 bases separated the two germline ends. The germline gives CDR1 LGHDT, CDR2 YNNKEL (reference sequence). The CDR3 runs to 13 residues. CDR3 amino acids: CASSQESPDTQYF. CDR3 bases: TGTGCCAGCAGCCAAGAGAGTCCAGATACGCAGTATTTT.

This clone was detected a few times. Other DNA sequences within the sample encode an identical CDR3. The CDR3, as DNA: TGTGCCAGCAGTTTTGCCGGTCAGCCCCAGCATTTT. This encodes CASSFAGQPQHF. J is TRBJ1-5 and V is TRBV28, with D unclear. This CDR3 comprises 12 residues. The V gene lost 3 bases and the J gene lost 6 bases, with 6 bases spanning the gap. Germline CDR1 MDHEN, CDR2 SYDVKM.

In the case of this clone: The junction differs from germline at one of its ends, possibly a read error. The rearrangement links TRBV28 to TRBJ2-1; possibly TRBD1 for D (8 bases). Germline-derived CDR1 and CDR2 are MDHEN and SYDVKM. The CDR3 extends over 12 amino acids. CDR3 sequence reads: CASRRGQGLWLF. CDR3 nucleotides: TGTGCCAGCAGACGAGGACAGGGACTATGGCTCTTC.

This chain connects TRBV19 to TRBJ2-7; D tentatively reads TRBD1 or TRBD2 (5 bases each). Germline V lookup: CDR1 LNHDA, CDR2 SQIVND (reference sequence). V lost 9 bases and J 6 bases, leaving 15 bases between the germline ends. The CDR3 runs 12 residues. The CDR3, as DNA: TGTGCCAGCGGGACGTGGAGTAGCGAGCAGTACTTC. This gives the protein CASGTWSSEQYF.

The chain combines TRBV19 with TRBJ1-5; D is undetermined. CDR3 length: 14 residues. Trimming pared 10 bases from V and 0 bases from J, leaving 13 bases between. The germline gives CDR1 LNHDA, CDR2 SQIVND (reference sequence). CDR3 region: CATTDGISNQPQHF. CDR3 nucleotides: TGTGCCACTACGGACGGGATTAGCAATCAGCCCCAGCATTTT.

The chain carries TRBV12-5 and TRBJ1-3, with D maybe TRBD1 (6 bases). The CDR3 loop spans 14 amino acids. Germline V gene lookup returns CDR1 LGHNT and CDR2 FRNRAP. Trimming cost V 6 bases and J 2 bases, with 11 bases left between them. The CDR3 DNA follows: TGTGCTAGTGGCCGAGGGGGGCCTGGAAACACCATATATTTT. Residues: CASGRGGPGNTIYF.